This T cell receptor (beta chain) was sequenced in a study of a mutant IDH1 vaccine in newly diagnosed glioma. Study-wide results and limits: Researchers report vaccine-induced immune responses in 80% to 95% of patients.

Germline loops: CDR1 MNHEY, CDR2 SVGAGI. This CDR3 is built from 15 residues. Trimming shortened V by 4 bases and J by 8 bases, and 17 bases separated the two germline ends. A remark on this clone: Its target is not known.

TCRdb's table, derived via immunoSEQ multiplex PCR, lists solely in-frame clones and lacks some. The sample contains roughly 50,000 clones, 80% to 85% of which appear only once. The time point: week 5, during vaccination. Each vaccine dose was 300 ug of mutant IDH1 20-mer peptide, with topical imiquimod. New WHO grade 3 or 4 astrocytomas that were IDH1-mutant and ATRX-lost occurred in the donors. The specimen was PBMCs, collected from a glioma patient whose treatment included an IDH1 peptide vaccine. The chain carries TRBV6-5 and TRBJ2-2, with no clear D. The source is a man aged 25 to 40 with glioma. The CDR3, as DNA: TGTGCCAGCAGTTCGGATCAACGGTTAAGGGGGGAGCTGTTTTTT. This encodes CASSSDQRLRGELFF.